One and the same sample provided the 24 T cell receptor beta chains below, sequenced in a study of shared clonotypes between healthy human individuals. Sequencing was performed with immunoSEQ multiplex PCR; in TCRdb, only in-frame clones are kept and a portion is missing. The sample consists of roughly 2.5 million clones, approximately 92% of them appearing once. Sequences were obtained from naive CD4+ T cells sorted from blood. Described subset: CD45RA+ positively selected. These TCRs come from a man younger than 30 in good health.

This chain uses TRBV9 with TRBJ1-5; a possible D gene is TRBD1 (5 bases). Germline-derived CDR1 and CDR2 are SGDLS and YYNGEE. The length of the CDR3 is 14 residues. V lost 2 bases, J lost 4 bases, and 10 bases lay in between. In DNA form, the CDR3 reads TGTGCCAGCAGCGTGAAACCAGGGAATCAGCCCCAGCATTTT. This gives the protein CASSVKPGNQPQHF.

V and J are TRBV28 and TRBJ2-7; 8 positions agree with TRBD2. Germline CDR1 reads MDHEN; CDR2 reads SYDVKM. This CDR3 is built from 14 residues. J gave up 1 base and V 6 bases, and 5 bases lay outside the gene matches. CDR3 sequence reads: CASRPGGGSYEQYF. The CDR3 nucleotides read TGTGCCAGCAGGCCCGGGGGGGGGTCCTACGAGCAGTACTTC.

V is TRBV30 and J is TRBJ1-4; D gene unclear. The CDR3 spans 12 residues. V was pared by 3 bases and J by 8 bases, with 10 bases between. Germline assignment: CDR1 GTSNPN and CDR2 SVGIG (reference sequence). The CDR3 region is CAWRGYEEKLFF. CDR3 sequence (DNA): TGTGCCTGGAGAGGCTACGAGGAAAAACTGTTTTTT.

The chain combines TRBV10-1 with TRBJ1-6; 9 nucleotides line up with TRBD1. This CDR3 spans 13 amino acids. Germline V gives CDR1 WNHNN, CDR2 SYGVQD (reference sequence). V gave up 2 bases and J gave up 13 bases; unmatched junction bases: 3. Here the CDR3 reads CASSEDRGAPLHF. The CDR3 DNA reads as TGCGCCAGCAGTGAGGACAGGGGGGCCCCCCTCCACTTT.

The chain is built from TRBV30 and TRBJ1-1; D ambiguous. Between the trimmed V and J ends, which lost 4 bases and 0 bases, there was a span of 6 bases. Germline CDR1 GTSNPN, CDR2 SVGIG (reference sequence). The CDR3 extends over 12 amino acids. CDR3 sequence (DNA): TGTGCCTGGAAGTGGGTGAACACTGAAGCTTTCTTT. Its protein is CAWKWVNTEAFF. The whole variable domain, remainder taken from reference TRBV30 and TRBJ1-1, is SQTIHQWPATLVQPVGSPLSLECTVEGTSNPNLYWYRQAAGRGLQLLFYSVGIGQISSEVPQNLSASRPQDRQFILSSKKLLLSDSGFYLCAWKWVNTEAFFGQGTRLTVV.

This clone turned up a few times. Other nucleotide sequences in the sample specify the same CDR3. The chain links TRBV5-1 to TRBJ2-7, with D perhaps TRBD1 or TRBD2 (5 bases each). CDR1 is SGHRS, CDR2 YFSETQ, per germline. The CDR3 is 11 amino acids. The ends were cut back, 4 bases at V and 10 bases at J, with 12 bases in the middle. In DNA, the CDR3 is TGCGCCAGCAGCCCCGGGACGGAACAGTACTTC. Its protein is CASSPGTEQYF.

Only one count was recorded for this clone. Other DNA sequences in this specimen translate into the identical CDR3. The gene calls are TRBV25-1 and TRBJ2-5, with D possibly TRBD2 on 6 matching bases. Germline assignment: CDR1 MGHDK and CDR2 SYGVNS. The V end lost 5 bases, the J end lost 4 bases, and 11 bases lay between the germline ends. CDR3 length: 13 amino acids. CDR3 bases: TGTGCCAGCAGTCGAGGAGGGAGAGAGACCCAGTACTTC. It codes for CASSRGGRETQYF. Filled out from reference TRBV25-1 and TRBJ2-5, the complete variable domain reads EADIYQTPRYLVIGTGKKITLECSQTMGHDKMYWYQQDPGMELHLIHYSYGVNSTEKGDLSSESTVSRIRTEHFPLTLESARPSHTSQYLCASSRGGRETQYFGPGTRLLVL.

V gene TRBV29-1 combines with J gene TRBJ2-3; 8 bases are shared with TRBD1. Per the germline V gene, CDR1 is SQVTM and CDR2 is ANQGSEA. The CDR3 contains 13 residues. V was pared by 5 bases and J by 2 bases, with 3 bases of the junction left unmatched. CDR3 nucleotide sequence: TGCAGCGTTTGGGACAGGTCCACAGATACGCAGTATTTT. Amino acid sequence: CSVWDRSTDTQYF.

The chain joins TRBV5-1 to TRBJ2-2; 14 bases are a match to TRBD2. The CDR3 consists of 16 residues. The germline V gene encodes CDR1 SGHRS and CDR2 YFSETQ. V lost 4 bases and J lost 8; bases outside the gene matches: 7. CDR3 sequence reads: CASSLGLAGVSGELFF. CDR3 DNA: TGCGCCAGCAGCCTGGGACTAGCGGGAGTGTCGGGGGAGCTGTTTTTT.

This clone was detected once. J is TRBJ2-7 and V is TRBV7-2; no definite D call. The CDR3 loop spans 13 amino acids. Germline CDR1 and CDR2: SGHTA and FQGNSA. The germline V and J ends were trimmed by 1 base and 7 bases, with 11 bases remaining between them. The CDR3 bases are TGTGCCAGCAGCTTAGAGGTGGACCGTGAGCAGTACTTC. It translates to CASSLEVDREQYF.

The rearrangement joins TRBV5-1 to TRBJ2-1; 7 bases map to TRBD2. The CDR3 loop spans 14 amino acids. Per germline, CDR1 SGHRS and CDR2 YFSETQ. Germline trimming cut 0 bases from V and 6 bases from J; bases unmatched to any gene: 3. CDR3 coding DNA: TGCGCCAGCAGCTTGGGCGGGAGCCTCAATGAGCAGTTCTTC. It yields the protein CASSLGGSLNEQFF.

This clone was seen a single time. Here the CDR3 DNA reads TGTGCCAGCAGCTTGGTCGGGCCGGGGGAGACCCAGTACTTC. Translation gives CASSLVGPGETQYF. The rearrangement links TRBV5-8 to TRBJ2-5; a possible D gene is TRBD2 (5 bases). The CDR3 is 14 residues long. The ends were cut back, 0 bases at V and 5 bases at J, with 11 bases in the middle. The germline V gene encodes CDR1 SGHTS and CDR2 YDEGEE.

The table lists this clone with a count of one. The genes are TRBV5-6 and TRBJ1-5, with 8 bases that match TRBD1. The V segment lost 2 bases and the J segment 6 bases; nucleotides outside the gene matches: 10. The CDR3 is 16 residues long. Germline V gene data show CDR1 as SGHDT and CDR2 as YYEEEE. The CDR3 is CASSLAGPGGTQPQHF. The CDR3 nucleotides are TGTGCCAGCAGCTTAGCCGGGCCAGGGGGCACTCAGCCCCAGCATTTT. Supplemented by reference TRBV5-6 and TRBJ1-5, the full variable domain reads DAGVTQSPTHLIKTRGQQVTLRCSPKSGHDTVSWYQQALGQGPQFIFQYYEEEERQRGNFPDRFSGHQFPNYSSELNVNALLLGDSALYLCASSLAGPGGTQPQHFGDGTRLSIL.

The chain couples TRBV6-5 to TRBJ1-1; the match to TRBD1 covers 7 bases. Unmatched junction bases numbered 9, after V lost 6 bases and J lost 2 bases. Germline lookup yields CDR1 MNHEY and CDR2 SVGAGI. This CDR3 region has 15 residues. CDR3 protein: CASRETGTVNTEAFF. DNA for the CDR3: TGTGCCAGCAGAGAGACCGGGACAGTCAACACTGAAGCTTTCTTT.

This clone was recorded once. Other nucleotide sequences in the sample specify the same CDR3. The V and J genes are TRBV9 and TRBJ2-5; a possible D gene is TRBD2 (6 bases). V lost 2 bases, J lost 1 base, and 12 bases lay in between. Per germline, CDR1 SGDLS and CDR2 YYNGEE. This CDR3 has 15 residues. CDR3 nucleotides: TGTGCCAGCAGCGTCGACCCGGGGGTCCAAGAGACCCAGTACTTC. Translated, it gives CASSVDPGVQETQYF. The variable domain in full, completed from reference TRBV9 and TRBJ2-5, reads DSGVTQTPKHLITATGQRVTLRCSPRSGDLSVYWYQQSLDQGLQFLIQYYNGEERAKGNILERFSAQQFPDLHSELNLSSLELGDSALYFCASSVDPGVQETQYFGPGTRLLVL.

The chain is built from TRBV27 and TRBJ2-5; 9 positions agree with TRBD2. This CDR3 region has 17 residues. Losses at the gene ends were 6 bases for V and 4 bases for J; bases not matched to a gene: 15. Germline CDR1 and CDR2: MNHEY and SMNVEV (reference sequence). The CDR3 reads CASRRALGGRVLETQYF. The DNA of the CDR3 is TGTGCCAGCAGACGGGCCTTAGGCGGGAGGGTCTTAGAGACCCAGTACTTC.

In regard to this clone: The same CDR3 is also encoded by other DNA sequences in this sample. The genes are TRBV18 and TRBJ2-2; D gene uncertain. The V end lost 2 bases, the J end lost 6 bases, and 4 bases lay between the germline ends. The CDR3 spans 12 residues. Germline CDR1 is KGHSH and CDR2 is LQKENI. The CDR3 sequence is CASSPESGELFF. Here the CDR3 DNA reads TGTGCCAGCTCACCAGAATCCGGGGAGCTGTTTTTT.

The chain is built from TRBV10-3 and TRBJ1-5; D gene unclear. The CDR3 consists of 14 residues. CDR1 ENHRY and CDR2 SYGVKD come from the germline V gene. Trimming took 3 bases from V and 1 from J, leaving 7 bases between them. This CDR3 reads CAISDRQSNQPQHF. CDR3 DNA sequence: TGTGCCATCAGTGATCGACAAAGCAATCAGCCCCAGCATTTT.

The rearrangement uses TRBV2 and TRBJ2-7, with unresolved D. The CDR3 is 13 residues long. Germline V CDR1 and CDR2: SNHLY, FYNNEI. Trimming pared 7 bases from V and 0 bases from J, leaving 10 bases between. The CDR3 is CASNPSGSYEQYF. The DNA for the CDR3 is TGTGCCAGCAATCCTTCGGGCTCCTACGAGCAGTACTTC.

This chain joins TRBV5-1 and TRBJ1-1; TRBD1 matches 12 bases. J gave up 5 bases and V 5 bases, and 4 bases lay outside the gene matches. Germline loops: CDR1 SGHRS, CDR2 YFSETQ. The CDR3 length is 14 residues. DNA of the CDR3: TGCGCCAGCAGAATGGGACAGGGGGCGACTGAAGCTTTCTTT. Its translation is CASRMGQGATEAFF.

The chain uses TRBV6-1 and TRBJ2-1; D is perhaps TRBD2 (5 bases). Germline V gene lookup returns CDR1 MNHNS and CDR2 SASEGT. The CDR3 length is 14 residues. With 4 bases removed from V and 9 bases from J, the gap between germline ends came to 16 bases. The CDR3 protein is CASSVIGLAGEQFF. CDR3 in DNA: TGTGCCAGCAGTGTAATAGGCCTAGCTGGTGAGCAGTTCTTC.

The CDR3 reads CASSQEGRGTGPQETQYF. CDR3 nucleotide sequence: TGTGCCAGCAGCCAAGAGGGTCGCGGGACAGGTCCCCAAGAGACCCAGTACTTC. This chain connects TRBV9 to TRBJ2-5; TRBD1 matches at 8 bases. This CDR3 has 18 residues. Germline CDR1 reads SGDLS; CDR2 reads YYNGEE. The V gene end was trimmed by 4 bases and the J gene end by 1 base; junction bases not matched to a gene: 15.

This clone was recorded once. The chain links TRBV30 to TRBJ2-1; D perhaps matches TRBD1 (5 bases). Germline V gene lookup returns CDR1 GTSNPN and CDR2 SVGIG (reference sequence). Trimming removed 7 bases at V and 3 bases at J, with 13 bases between. The CDR3 sequence is 13 residues long. CDR3 protein: CASRGLDYNEQFF. Here the CDR3 DNA reads TGTGCCTCTAGGGGCTTAGACTACAATGAGCAGTTCTTC.

The genes are TRBV2 and TRBJ2-1; the match to TRBD2 covers 8 bases. The V gene's germline CDR1 is SNHLY and CDR2 FYNNEI. The CDR3 is made up of 14 amino acids. The V segment lost 2 bases and the J segment 9 bases; nucleotides outside the gene matches: 6. The CDR3 here is CASSERASGSEQFF. CDR3 DNA sequence: TGTGCCAGCAGTGAAAGGGCTAGCGGGTCTGAGCAGTTCTTC.